This T cell receptor beta chain was found in a study of T-cell reconstitution after alpha-beta-depleted transplantation in children (TCRdb year 2016). Background for the entire study: Using TCR repertoire profiling, the study quantitatively followed how T-cell immune reconstitution unfolded in children after TCRalphabeta/CD19-depleted allogeneic hematopoietic cell transplantation.

The table lists this clonotype with many counts. Which antigen it targets is not known. Base-call qualities are not available, and no considerably larger clone is one nucleotide away. Between the V and J ends, shortened by 7 bases and 1 base respectively, the junction contains 10 bases. The CDR3 contains 13 residues, cysteine and phenylalanine counted. The retained sequence is limited to the CDR3, 39 bases, with the frame set at the first base. CDR1 and CDR2, looked up from the germline V gene (reference sequence), are MNHNY and SVGAGI. The library was produced with PCR. Reads for this sample came from an Illumina HiSeq 2500. Molecular barcoding was employed in the preparation of TCR libraries, with unique molecular identifiers being used to normalize TCRbeta repertoire quantification. In TCRdb, the public reads were trimmed at Q25 with fastp and aligned with MiXCR, with productive beta chains retained. Rows with a matching CDR3 protein are joined into one entry that keeps the most common DNA and genes. The sample table lists roughly 24,000 distinct CDR3 sequences, roughly a tenth of them with a count of one. About 23% of the sample belongs to the ten largest clones.

Sequences were derived from PBMCs from the stem cell graft donor, sampled from the stem cell graft. This clonotype was obtained from a human donor who donated a stem cell graft to a child with chronic granulomatous disease. The V gene is TRBV6-6 and the J gene is TRBJ1-1; the D segment cannot be called with confidence. The DNA sequence reads TGTGCCAGCAATTCGGGCGGGAACACTGAAGCTTTCTTT. Its protein product is CASNSGGNTEAFF.